This T cell receptor (beta chain) was recovered during a study of T-cell reconstitution after alpha-beta-depleted transplantation in children. Findings and caveats of the study: Most T-cell counts and diversity one year after the transplant came from T cells that were newly produced. The origin of alpha-beta T cells about two months after transplant was reportedly several hundred expanded graft clones. Some patients' high day-60 TCRbeta diversity was traced to surviving recipient T cells and thymic progenitors.

This sample's TCRbeta library carried unique molecular identifier barcodes. TCRdb fed the PCR reads into MiXCR, producing one record per CDR3 protein. Seen here are roughly 310,000 distinct CDR3 sequences, about a quarter observed once, and the top ten hold about a tenth. This clonotype was picked up a small number of times. No antigen is known for it. With 3 bases removed from V and 4 bases from J, the gap between germline ends came to 12 bases. There are 14 residues in the CDR3. Germline CDR1 and CDR2: WNHNN and SYGVQD (reference sequence). Here the sequenced sample was PBMCs, mostly from graft donor cells, taken 180 days after TCRalphabeta/CD19-depleted stem cell transplant. The chain couples TRBV10-1 to TRBJ1-2; D possibly corresponds to TRBD1 (5 bases). The receptor's source is a male patient younger than 18 who had a stem cell transplant for acute lymphoblastic leukemia, so the T cells may come from the graft donor. The CDR3 loop reads CASSDSGTGYGYTF. The CDR3, as DNA: TGCGCCAGCAGTGATTCCGGGACCGGCTATGGCTACACCTTC.